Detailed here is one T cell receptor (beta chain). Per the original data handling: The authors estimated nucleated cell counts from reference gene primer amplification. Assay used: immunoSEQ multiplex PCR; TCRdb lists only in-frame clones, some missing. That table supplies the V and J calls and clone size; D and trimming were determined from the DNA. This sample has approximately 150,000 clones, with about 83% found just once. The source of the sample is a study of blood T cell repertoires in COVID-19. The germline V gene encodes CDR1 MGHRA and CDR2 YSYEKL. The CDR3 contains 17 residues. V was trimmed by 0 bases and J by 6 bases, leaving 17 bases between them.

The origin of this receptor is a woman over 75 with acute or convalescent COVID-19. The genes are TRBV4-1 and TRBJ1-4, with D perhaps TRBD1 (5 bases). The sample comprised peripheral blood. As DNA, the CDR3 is TGCGCCAGCAGCCAAGATATTATGGGGGGTGTGGATGAAAAACTGTTTTTT. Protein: CASSQDIMGGVDEKLFF.